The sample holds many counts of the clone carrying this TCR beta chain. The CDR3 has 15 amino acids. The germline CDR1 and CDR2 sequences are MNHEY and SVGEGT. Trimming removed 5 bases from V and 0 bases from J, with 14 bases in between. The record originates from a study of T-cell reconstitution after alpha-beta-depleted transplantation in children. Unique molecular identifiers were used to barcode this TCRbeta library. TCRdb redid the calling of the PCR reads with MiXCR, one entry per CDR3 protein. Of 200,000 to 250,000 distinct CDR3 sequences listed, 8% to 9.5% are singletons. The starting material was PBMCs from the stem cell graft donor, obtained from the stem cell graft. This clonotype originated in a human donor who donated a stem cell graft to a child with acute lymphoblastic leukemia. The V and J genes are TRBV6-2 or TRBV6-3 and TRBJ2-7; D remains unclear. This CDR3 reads CASSLRHPSSYEQYF. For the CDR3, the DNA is TGTGCCAGCAGTCTTAGACACCCCAGCTCCTACGAGCAGTACTTC.